The entry that follows covers one TCR beta chain sequence. The CDR3 extends over 16 amino acids. V lost 5 bases and J lost 4, with 17 bases in between. Germline V gives CDR1 SGHAT, CDR2 FQNNGV. The data derive from a study of T cell responses to AZD1222 COVID-19 vaccine. The table came from immunoSEQ multiplex PCR; TCRdb's copy has only in-frame clones and leaves some out. The repertoire has some 89,000 clones, 89% of them found once; the top ten carry about 2%. This specimen was peripheral blood, taken on day 0 of AZD1222 vaccination. V is TRBV11-2 and J is TRBJ2-2; no clear D. This TCR was sampled from an adult in good health. The CDR3 reads CASSATEASPTGELFF. The CDR3 DNA is TGTGCCAGCAGCGCCACAGAGGCCAGTCCCACCGGGGAGCTGTTTTTT. The variable domain in full, with the rest retrieved from reference TRBV11-2 and TRBJ2-2, is EAGVAQSPRYKIIEKRQSVAFWCNPISGHATLYWYQQILGQGPKLLIQFQNNGVVDDSQLPKDRFSAERLKGVDSTLKIQPAKLEDSAVYLCASSATEASPTGELFFGEGSRLTVL.